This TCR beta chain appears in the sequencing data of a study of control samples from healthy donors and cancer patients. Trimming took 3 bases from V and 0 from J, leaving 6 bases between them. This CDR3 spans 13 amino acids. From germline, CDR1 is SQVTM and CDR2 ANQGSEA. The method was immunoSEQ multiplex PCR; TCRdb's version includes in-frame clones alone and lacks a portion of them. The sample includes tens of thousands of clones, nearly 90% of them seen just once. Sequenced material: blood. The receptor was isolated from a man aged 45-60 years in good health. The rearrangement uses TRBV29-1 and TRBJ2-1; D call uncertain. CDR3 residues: CSVDASSYNEQFF. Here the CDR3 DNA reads TGCAGCGTTGACGCGAGCTCCTACAATGAGCAGTTCTTC.